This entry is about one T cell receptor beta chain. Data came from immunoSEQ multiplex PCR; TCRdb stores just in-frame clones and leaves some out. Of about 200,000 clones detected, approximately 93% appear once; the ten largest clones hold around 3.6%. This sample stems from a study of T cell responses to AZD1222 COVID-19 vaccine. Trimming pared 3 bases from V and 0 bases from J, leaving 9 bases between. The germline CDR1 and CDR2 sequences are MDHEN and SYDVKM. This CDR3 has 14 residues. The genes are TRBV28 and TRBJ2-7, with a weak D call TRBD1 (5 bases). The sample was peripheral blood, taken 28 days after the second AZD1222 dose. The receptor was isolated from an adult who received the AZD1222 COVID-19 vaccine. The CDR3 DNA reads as TGTGCCAGCAGTTTTTCAGGGCGCTCCTACGAGCAGTACTTC. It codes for CASSFSGRSYEQYF.